Below, 8 T cell receptor beta chains from the same sample are listed, as sequenced in a study of shared clonotypes between healthy human individuals (dated by TCRdb to about 2020). Libraries came from the immunoSEQ multiplex PCR assay. TCRdb's version of the immuneACCESS table is confined to in-frame rearrangements and falls short of the full clone set. An unresolved V gene accounts for under half of the shortfall where checked; the remainder is of unknown origin. The sample table shows around 550,000 clones, and 85% to 95% are seen once. The ten largest clonotypes hold 0.11% of the sample. CD8 naive samples consisted of CD45RO-negative cells that were positively selected for CCR7, yielding a CD45RA+CCR7+ population without TemRA cells. Input material: naive CD8+ T cells sorted from blood. The cell subset or site label, read with the paper, signifies: CD45RA+CCR7+. These receptors were taken from a woman aged 25 to 39 in good health.

This clone was seen just once. The CDR3 bases are TGTGCCAGCAGTCAGCTAGGGACTAGCGGGGCCGGGCTGGAGTTCTTC. Its translation: CASSQLGTSGAGLEFF. The chain has TRBV27 and TRBJ2-1, with TRBD2 identical over 13 bases. The germline CDR1 and CDR2 sequences are MNHEY and SMNVEV (reference sequence). The CDR3 extends over 16 amino acids. The trim removed 5 bases at V and 14 bases at J, leaving 15 bases unmatched.

The genes are TRBV5-5 and TRBJ1-1; D is uncertain. The V gene's germline CDR1 is SGHKS and CDR2 YYEKEE (reference sequence). CDR3 length: 13 amino acids. Trimming took off 1 base at V and 6 bases at J, with 10 bases between the two ends. The CDR3: CASSLIVVAEAFF. The CDR3 DNA is TGTGCCAGCAGCTTGATTGTGGTTGCTGAAGCTTTCTTT.

This chain uses TRBV10-3 with TRBJ1-1; D possibly corresponds to TRBD1 (5 bases). V shed 4 bases and J shed 0 bases, with 12 bases lying between them. Germline V gene lookup returns CDR1 ENHRY and CDR2 SYGVKD. CDR3 length: 15 residues. The CDR3 reads CAISAWQGLNTEAFF. CDR3 DNA sequence: TGTGCCATCAGTGCGTGGCAGGGTCTGAACACTGAAGCTTTCTTT.

V gene TRBV9 combines with J gene TRBJ2-3; 8 nucleotides align to TRBD2. The CDR3 loop spans 14 amino acids. Trimming at V came to 6 bases and at J to 0 bases, leaving 3 bases not matched to a gene. The germline CDR1 and CDR2 sequences are SGDLS and YYNGEE. The CDR3 here is CASNPSGSTDTQYF. The CDR3 DNA reads as TGTGCCAGCAACCCTAGCGGGAGCACAGATACGCAGTATTTT.

V gene TRBV9 combines with J gene TRBJ2-7; TRBD1 or TRBD2 may be the D gene (6 bases each). Germline loops: CDR1 SGDLS, CDR2 YYNGEE. The V end lost 1 base, the J end lost 5 bases, and 16 bases lay between the germline ends. This CDR3 is 15 amino acids long. The CDR3 spells CASSVSYGGTNEQYF. The CDR3 bases are TGTGCCAGCAGCGTATCCTATGGCGGGACAAACGAGCAGTACTTC.

The chain recombines TRBV21-1 with TRBJ2-2; the D call in the table, TRBD2, was not verified against the DNA. TRBV21-1 is termed a pseudogene. This CDR3 comprises 15 residues. CDR3 amino acids: CASSSGLAGTGELFF. The CDR3 DNA is TGTGCCAGCAGCAGTGGACTAGCGGGAACCGGGGAGCTGTTTTTT.

This sequence joins TRBV27 and TRBJ2-5; 7 nucleotides agree with TRBD2. The assigned J gene may be wrong: the sequence end matches TRBJ2-7 better. Germline V CDR1 and CDR2: MNHEY, SMNVEV (reference sequence). The CDR3 consists of 14 residues. The CDR3 DNA reads TGTGCCAGCAGCAACGGACTAGGGGCCTACGAGCAGTACTTC. It codes for CASSNGLGAYEQYF.

The chain combines TRBV29-1 with TRBJ2-7; 8 nucleotides line up with TRBD2. This CDR3 has 13 residues. The J segment lost 3 bases and the V segment lost 6 bases, leaving 7 bases of the junction unmatched. The germline gives CDR1 SQVTM, CDR2 ANQGSEA. The CDR3 nucleotides read TGCAGCGTACTAGCGGTTATTGACTACGAGCAGTACTTC. This gives the protein CSVLAVIDYEQYF.